This entry lists 11 T cell receptor beta chains sequenced from one sample in a study of cytomegalovirus exposure and HLA in healthy donors. PCR used 60 Vbeta primers and 13 Jbeta primers. Measured with immunoSEQ multiplex PCR; TCRdb has only the in-frame clones, and not every one. The data show approximately 80,000 clones, approximately 69% seen once. Source material: PBMCs. The receptors here all came from a man in his thirties or forties in good health and CMV-seropositive.

The V gene is TRBV6-1, the J gene TRBJ1-1, with D tentatively TRBD1 (5 bases). V was trimmed by 0 bases and J by 4 bases, leaving 12 bases between them. The CDR3 contains 15 residues. Germline V gene sequence: CDR1 MNHNS, CDR2 SASEGT. The CDR3 DNA follows: TGTGCCAGCAGTGAAGCAGGAGGGACCGGCACTGAAGCTTTCTTT. It translates to CASSEAGGTGTEAFF.

This chain connects TRBV9 to TRBJ2-7; the D gene is possibly TRBD2 (7 bases). Germline assignment: CDR1 SGDLS and CDR2 YYNGEE. Between the trimmed V and J ends, which lost 0 bases and 5 bases, there was a span of 15 bases. The CDR3 totals 15 residues. This chain's CDR3 is CASSVGPGGPDEQYF. CDR3 coding DNA: TGTGCCAGCAGCGTAGGTCCCGGGGGGCCGGACGAGCAGTACTTC.

Worth noting for this clone: The sample holds other DNA sequences that translate to the same CDR3. The V call is TRBV19, the J call TRBJ1-1; 7 nucleotides line up with TRBD1. Germline V gene data show CDR1 as LNHDA and CDR2 as SQIVND (reference sequence). This CDR3 comprises 13 residues. Trimming took 5 bases from V and 3 from J; bases not matched to a gene: 3. The CDR3 nucleotides are TGTGCCAGTAGTGGGACAGCAGACACTGAAGCTTTCTTT. Its protein is CASSGTADTEAFF.

This chain connects TRBV2 to TRBJ1-2, with TRBD1 matching 7 bases. Trimming at V came to 6 bases and at J to 8 bases, leaving 3 bases not matched to a gene. CDR1 is SNHLY and CDR2 is FYNNEI in the germline V gene. CDR3 length equals 11 residues. The CDR3, as DNA: TGTGCCAGCAGACTACAGGGGGGCTACACCTTC. It specifies CASRLQGGYTF.

The genes are TRBV5-1 and TRBJ2-7; maybe TRBD1 (6 bases). CDR3 length equals 14 residues. V lost 0 bases, J lost 4 bases, and 11 bases lay in between. CDR1 is SGHRS and CDR2 is YFSETQ in the germline V gene. As DNA, the CDR3 is TGCGCCAGCAGCTTGGCCACAGGGACATACGAGCAGTACTTC. As protein: CASSLATGTYEQYF.

There are a few counts of this clone. Distinct nucleotide sequences in the sample also encode this CDR3. This chain links TRBV5-1 with TRBJ1-1, with 8 positions matching TRBD1. With 0 bases clipped from V and 5 bases from J, the junction kept 0 bases outside the gene matches. Germline CDR1 SGHRS, CDR2 YFSETQ. The length of the CDR3 is 13 residues. Here the CDR3 DNA reads TGCGCCAGCAGCTTGGGGACAGGGACTGAAGCTTTCTTT. Protein product: CASSLGTGTEAFF.

The chain links TRBV30 to TRBJ2-7; 11 nucleotides align to TRBD2. V lost 3 bases to trimming and J lost 1 base; unmatched junction nucleotides: 14. Germline values: CDR1 GTSNPN, CDR2 SVGIG (reference sequence). This CDR3 is 18 amino acids long. The CDR3 region has the DNA TGTGCCTGGAGAAAGTCCCGACTAGCGGGGCCCGGTTCCTACGAGCAGTACTTC. This codes for CAWRKSRLAGPGSYEQYF.

The rearrangement links TRBV9 to TRBJ1-1; unclear D gene. Trimming removed 6 bases at V and 1 base at J, with 16 bases between. Germline V gene data show CDR1 as SGDLS and CDR2 as YYNGEE. This CDR3 is built from 15 residues. The CDR3 loop is CASNPMGGSNTEAFF. The CDR3 DNA sequence: TGTGCCAGCAACCCCATGGGAGGATCGAACACTGAAGCTTTCTTT.

The J gene is TRBJ2-5, the V gene TRBV5-1; possibly TRBD2 for D (6 bases). Germline lookup yields CDR1 SGHRS and CDR2 YFSETQ. V was trimmed by 0 bases and J by 5 bases, leaving 17 bases between them. This CDR3 spans 16 amino acids. The CDR3 sequence is CASSLAGRDALETQYF. The CDR3 DNA follows: TGCGCCAGCAGCTTGGCGGGGCGGGACGCACTCGAGACCCAGTACTTC.

This clone was picked up a small number of times. The chain employs TRBV2 and TRBJ2-5, with D tentatively TRBD2 (6 bases). There are 15 residues in the CDR3. Germline V lookup: CDR1 SNHLY, CDR2 FYNNEI. V was clipped by 5 bases and J by 2 bases, with 15 bases between them. The CDR3 nucleotides are TGTGCCAGCAGTACCACGACGGGGGTTCAAGAGACCCAGTACTTC. It translates to CASSTTTGVQETQYF. Combining the CDR3 with reference TRBV2 and TRBJ2-5 gives the whole variable domain EPEVTQTPSHQVTQMGQEVILRCVPISNHLYFYWYRQILGQKVEFLVSFYNNEISEKSEIFDDQFSVERPDGSNFTLKIRSTKLEDSAMYFCASSTTTGVQETQYFGPGTRLLVL.

CDR3 coding DNA: TGTGCCAGCAGGAAAGGGACAGGGGGTTTCTACGAGCAGTACTTC. Translation gives CASRKGTGGFYEQYF. The chain uses TRBV28 and TRBJ2-7; 11 nucleotides align to TRBD1. The V segment lost 6 bases and the J segment 3 bases; nucleotides outside the gene matches: 7. The CDR3 is made up of 15 amino acids. Per germline, CDR1 MDHEN and CDR2 SYDVKM.